These 20 T cell receptor beta chains came from one sample sequenced in a study of long-term antiretroviral therapy in people with HIV. The assay used was immunoSEQ (version v3.0), run at survey level. The repertoire was sequenced with immunoSEQ multiplex PCR; TCRdb's copy has only in-frame clones and lacks some. Here the sample spans roughly 45,000 clones, about 86% being singletons. The sample here was unsorted PBMCs, taken 0.8 years after starting antiretroviral therapy. The source is a woman between 18 and 29 years old with HIV.

This clone was observed a single time. This rearrangement joins TRBV6-5 to TRBJ1-1; D is unresolved. V lost 6 bases, J lost 10 bases, and 21 bases lay in between. CDR1 and CDR2 (germline): MNHEY, SVGAGI. This CDR3 is 14 amino acids long. In DNA, the CDR3 is TGTGCCAGCAGGACCGGGCCTCAAGTAACGCGAGCTTTCTTT. Translation gives CASRTGPQVTRAFF.

The chain uses TRBV5-6 and TRBJ1-5; no definite D call. The CDR3 has 14 residues. Germline CDR1 reads SGHDT; CDR2 reads YYEEEE. V was shortened by 2 bases and J by 3 bases, with 9 bases between the two germline ends. The CDR3 DNA follows: TGTGCCAGCAGCTTAACCCAGAACAATCAGCCCCAGCATTTT. It encodes CASSLTQNNQPQHF.

This chain links TRBV27 with TRBJ1-1; D perhaps matches TRBD1 (5 bases). The CDR3 runs to 14 residues. Looked up from germline, CDR1 is MNHEY and CDR2 is SMNVEV (reference sequence). Deletions cut 6 bases from V and 3 bases from J, with 14 bases between. Written as DNA, the CDR3 is TGTGCCAGCAGGTCAGGGAATCGGGACACTGAAGCTTTCTTT. Translating gives CASRSGNRDTEAFF.

The V call is TRBV5-1, the J call TRBJ2-3, with 8 bases fitting TRBD2. Germline CDR1 SGHRS, CDR2 YFSETQ. This CDR3 has 16 amino acids. Trimming took 4 bases from V and 14 from J; bases not matched to a gene: 21. CDR3 region: CASSLDFGLARLRRYF. The CDR3, as DNA: TGCGCCAGCAGCCTGGACTTCGGACTAGCCAGACTTCGTCGGTATTTT.

The chain is built from TRBV6-6 and TRBJ2-7; perhaps D is TRBD1 or TRBD2 (5 bases each). CDR1 is MNHNY, CDR2 SVGAGI, per germline (reference sequence). With 7 bases removed from V and 2 bases from J, the gap between germline ends came to 18 bases. CDR3 length equals 15 residues. The CDR3 DNA sequence: TGTGCCAGCATCACTCGGGACCCCAGGCCCTACGAGCAGTACTTC. Its protein is CASITRDPRPYEQYF.

This chain joins TRBV7-6 and TRBJ1-1; D not certain. CDR1 and CDR2 (germline): SGHVS, FNYEAQ. V was trimmed by 5 bases and J by 4 bases, leaving 11 bases between them. The CDR3 is 13 residues long. The CDR3 spells CASSPPGGTEAFF. The CDR3 DNA reads as TGTGCCAGCAGCCCCCCAGGTGGCACTGAAGCTTTCTTT. Supplemented by reference TRBV7-6 and TRBJ1-1, the full variable domain reads GAGVSQSPRYKVTKRGQDVALRCDPISGHVSLYWYRQALGQGPEFLTYFNYEAQQDKSGLPNDRFSAERPEGSISTLTIQRTEQRDSAMYRCASSPPGGTEAFFGQGTRLTVV.

The rearrangement uses TRBV7-9 and TRBJ2-3; 7 positions agree with TRBD1. The CDR3 length is 14 residues. Germline V gene sequence: CDR1 SEHNR, CDR2 FQNEAQ (reference sequence). V shed 8 bases and J 4 bases; nucleotides not matched to a gene: 9. CDR3 nucleotides: TGTGCCAGCGTTAGGGACAGAACGTCAGATACGCAGTATTTT. It is translated as CASVRDRTSDTQYF.

This chain uses TRBV28 with TRBJ2-5; D tentatively reads TRBD1 or TRBD2 (6 bases each). Germline assignment: CDR1 MDHEN and CDR2 SYDVKM. This CDR3 region has 14 residues. V dropped 6 bases and J dropped 3 bases, with 14 bases sitting between them. CDR3 protein: CASRLQGGEETQYF. The CDR3 nucleotides are TGTGCCAGCAGACTACAGGGAGGAGAAGAGACCCAGTACTTC.

The V and J genes are TRBV28 and TRBJ2-7, with TRBD2 matching 12 bases. The trim removed 4 bases at V and 6 bases at J, leaving 7 bases unmatched. There are 15 residues in the CDR3. The germline V gene encodes CDR1 MDHEN and CDR2 SYDVKM. The CDR3 DNA sequence: TGTGCCAGCAGTTCGCGACTAGCGGGAGCTCTCGAGCAGTACTTC. Protein product: CASSSRLAGALEQYF. Complete variable domain (other parts from reference TRBV28 and TRBJ2-7): DVKVTQSSRYLVKRTGEKVFLECVQDMDHENMFWYRQDPGLGLRLIYFSYDVKMKEKGDIPEGYSVSREKKERFSLILESASTNQTSMYLCASSSRLAGALEQYFGPGTRLTVT.

The chain links TRBV7-2 to TRBJ2-1; D gene uncertain. V was shortened by 2 bases and J by 13 bases, with 12 bases between the two germline ends. This CDR3 has 12 residues. Per germline, CDR1 SGHTA and CDR2 FQGNSA. CDR3 in DNA: TGTGCCAGCAGCTTAAAGTTCGTGGAACAGTTCTTC. It encodes CASSLKFVEQFF.

The chain combines TRBV18 with TRBJ2-1; TRBD2 aligns across 8 bases. The CDR3 is 20 amino acids. V dropped 8 bases and J dropped 1; count of bases not matched to a gene: 22. Germline CDR1 reads KGHSH; CDR2 reads LQKENI. CDR3 nucleotides: TGTGCCAGCCAACCCCTCTGGGGCGTGGCGGGAGGCCAATCCTACAATGAGCAGTTCTTC. It yields the protein CASQPLWGVAGGQSYNEQFF.

The chain is built from TRBV7-3 and TRBJ2-1, with D uncertain. The V gene's germline CDR1 is SGHTA and CDR2 FQGTGA. The CDR3 contains 12 residues. Trimming cost V 6 bases and J 8 bases, with 11 bases left between them. The CDR3 spells CASSLATHEQFF. The CDR3 nucleotides are TGTGCCAGCAGTCTTGCAACGCATGAGCAGTTCTTC.

The chain uses TRBV27 and TRBJ1-6; D may be TRBD1 (5 bases). Germline CDR1 MNHEY, CDR2 SMNVEV (reference sequence). The CDR3 runs to 14 residues. Between the trimmed V and J ends, which lost 2 bases and 6 bases, there was a span of 8 bases. The CDR3 protein is CASSLGTVNSPLHF. CDR3 DNA: TGTGCCAGCAGTTTAGGGACGGTTAATTCACCCCTCCACTTT.

The chain has TRBV2 and TRBJ2-4; perhaps TRBD1 as D (5 bases). Germline loops: CDR1 SNHLY, CDR2 FYNNEI. The CDR3 contains 15 residues. V was clipped by 6 bases and J by 5 bases, with 17 bases between them. Here the CDR3 reads CASRTEGAVQNIQYF. The CDR3 nucleotides are TGTGCCAGCAGAACGGAAGGGGCTGTACAAAACATTCAGTACTTC.

The chain combines TRBV9 with TRBJ1-1, with 7 bases matching TRBD1. The CDR3 has 13 amino acids. Germline V gene sequence: CDR1 SGDLS, CDR2 YYNGEE. Trimming cost V 0 bases and J 11 bases; bases outside gene matches: 7. The CDR3: CASSVATGVRAFF. CDR3 sequence (DNA): TGTGCCAGCAGCGTAGCTACAGGGGTGCGGGCTTTCTTT.

This clone was counted between two and nine times. The chain links TRBV28 to TRBJ1-2; a weak D match, TRBD1 (6 bases). This CDR3 spans 11 amino acids. The V gene's germline CDR1 is MDHEN and CDR2 SYDVKM. Trimming took 8 bases from V and 8 from J, leaving 12 bases between them. This chain's CDR3 is CASGRGRGYTF. As DNA, the CDR3 is TGTGCCAGCGGCAGGGGAAGGGGCTACACCTTC.

This chain links TRBV28 with TRBJ2-7; 8 bases map to TRBD1. The CDR3 has 16 residues. V shed 4 bases and J 2 bases; nucleotides not matched to a gene: 10. Germline lookup yields CDR1 MDHEN and CDR2 SYDVKM. CDR3 amino acids: CASSYTYRDRTYEQYF. The CDR3 nucleotides read TGTGCCAGCAGTTACACTTACCGGGACAGGACCTACGAGCAGTACTTC. The full variable domain, in which reference TRBV28 and TRBJ2-7 provide the parts outside the CDR3, is DVKVTQSSRYLVKRTGEKVFLECVQDMDHENMFWYRQDPGLGLRLIYFSYDVKMKEKGDIPEGYSVSREKKERFSLILESASTNQTSMYLCASSYTYRDRTYEQYFGPGTRLTVT.

The V call is TRBV4-3, the J call TRBJ2-3; D is ambiguous. CDR1 and CDR2 from the germline V gene are LGHNA and YSLEER. The CDR3 is 13 residues long. Trimming removed 4 bases from V and 4 bases from J, with 9 bases in between. CDR3 residues: CASSLPDADTQYF. In nucleotides, the CDR3 is TGCGCCAGCAGCCTCCCGGACGCAGATACGCAGTATTTT.

This clone was found once. The chain links TRBV6-5 to TRBJ1-2; D perhaps matches TRBD1 (6 bases). The CDR3 has 13 amino acids. CDR1 and CDR2 from the germline V gene are MNHEY and SVGAGI. Trimming pared 0 bases from V and 4 bases from J, leaving 6 bases between. The CDR3 DNA follows: TGTGCCAGCAGTTACTCGACAGGCTATGGCTACACCTTC. Encoded protein: CASSYSTGYGYTF.

The genes are TRBV7-2 and TRBJ1-1; 8 nucleotides match TRBD1. CDR3 length equals 15 residues. With 2 bases clipped from V and 1 base from J, the junction kept 3 bases outside the gene matches. Germline V gene data show CDR1 as SGHTA and CDR2 as FQGNSA. The CDR3, as DNA: TGTGCCAGCAGCTTACCCGGGACAGGGAACACTGAAGCTTTCTTT. This encodes CASSLPGTGNTEAFF.